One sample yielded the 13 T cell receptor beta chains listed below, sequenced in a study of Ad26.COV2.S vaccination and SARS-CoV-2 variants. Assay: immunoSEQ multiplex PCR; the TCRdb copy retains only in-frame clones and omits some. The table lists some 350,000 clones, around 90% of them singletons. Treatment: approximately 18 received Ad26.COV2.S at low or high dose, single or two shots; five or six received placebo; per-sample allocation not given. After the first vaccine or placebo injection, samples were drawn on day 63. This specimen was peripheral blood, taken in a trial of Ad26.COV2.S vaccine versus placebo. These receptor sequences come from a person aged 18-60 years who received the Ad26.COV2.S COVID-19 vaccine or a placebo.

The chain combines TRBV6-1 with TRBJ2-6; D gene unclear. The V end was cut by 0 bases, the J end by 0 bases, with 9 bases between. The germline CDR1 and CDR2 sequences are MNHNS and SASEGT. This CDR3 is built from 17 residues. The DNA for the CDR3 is TGTGCCAGCAGTGAAGCGGCGAGGTTCTCTGGGGCCAACGTCCTGACTTTC. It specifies CASSEAARFSGANVLTF.

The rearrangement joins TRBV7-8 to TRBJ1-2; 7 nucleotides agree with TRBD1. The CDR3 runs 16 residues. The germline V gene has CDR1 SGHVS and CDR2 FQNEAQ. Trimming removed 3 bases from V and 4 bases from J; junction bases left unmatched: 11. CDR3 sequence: CASSFSPTGRSYGYTF. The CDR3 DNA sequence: TGTGCCAGCAGCTTCTCTCCGACAGGGCGATCCTATGGCTACACCTTC.

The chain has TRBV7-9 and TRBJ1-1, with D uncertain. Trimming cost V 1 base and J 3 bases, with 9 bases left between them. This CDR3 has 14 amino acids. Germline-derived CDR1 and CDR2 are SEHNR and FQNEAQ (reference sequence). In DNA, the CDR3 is TGTGCCAGCAGCTTAGTGGTAGGGTACACTGAAGCTTTCTTT. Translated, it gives CASSLVVGYTEAFF. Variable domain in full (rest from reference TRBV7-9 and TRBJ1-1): DTGVSQNPRHKITKRGQNVTFRCDPISEHNRLYWYRQTLGQGPEFLTYFQNEAQLEKSRLLSDRFSAERPKGSFSTLEIQRTEQGDSAMYLCASSLVVGYTEAFFGQGTRLTVV.

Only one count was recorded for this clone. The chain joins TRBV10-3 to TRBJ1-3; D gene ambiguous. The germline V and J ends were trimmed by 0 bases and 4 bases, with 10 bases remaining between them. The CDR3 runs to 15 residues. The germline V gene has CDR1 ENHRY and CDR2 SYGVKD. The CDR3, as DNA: TGTGCCATCAGTGAGTCGATGTTATCCGGAAACACCATATATTTT. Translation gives CAISESMLSGNTIYF.

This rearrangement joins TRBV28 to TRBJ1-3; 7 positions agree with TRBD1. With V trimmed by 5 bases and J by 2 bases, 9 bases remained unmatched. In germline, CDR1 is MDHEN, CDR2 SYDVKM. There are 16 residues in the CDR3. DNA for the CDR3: TGTGCCAGCAGTCCCTTGACAGGGCTGACTGGAAACACCATATATTTT. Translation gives CASSPLTGLTGNTIYF.

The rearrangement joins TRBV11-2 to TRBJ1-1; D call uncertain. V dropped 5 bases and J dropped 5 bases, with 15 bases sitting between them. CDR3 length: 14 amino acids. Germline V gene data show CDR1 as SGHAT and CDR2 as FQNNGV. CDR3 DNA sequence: TGTGCCAGCAGCCCCCCCGTATACGGGACTGAAGCTTTCTTT. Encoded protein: CASSPPVYGTEAFF.

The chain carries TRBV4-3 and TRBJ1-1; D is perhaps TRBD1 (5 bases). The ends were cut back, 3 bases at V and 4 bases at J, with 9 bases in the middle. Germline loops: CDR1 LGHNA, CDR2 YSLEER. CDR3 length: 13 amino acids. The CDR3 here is CASSQQGFTEAFF. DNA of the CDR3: TGCGCCAGCAGCCAGCAGGGATTCACTGAAGCTTTCTTT.

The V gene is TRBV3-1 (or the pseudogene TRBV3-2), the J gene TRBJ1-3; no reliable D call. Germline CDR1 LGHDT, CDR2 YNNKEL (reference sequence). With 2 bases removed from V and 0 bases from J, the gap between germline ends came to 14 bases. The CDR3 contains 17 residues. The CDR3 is CASSQRCRPLSGNTIYF. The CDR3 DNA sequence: TGTGCCAGCAGCCAAAGGTGCAGACCACTCTCTGGAAACACCATATATTTT.

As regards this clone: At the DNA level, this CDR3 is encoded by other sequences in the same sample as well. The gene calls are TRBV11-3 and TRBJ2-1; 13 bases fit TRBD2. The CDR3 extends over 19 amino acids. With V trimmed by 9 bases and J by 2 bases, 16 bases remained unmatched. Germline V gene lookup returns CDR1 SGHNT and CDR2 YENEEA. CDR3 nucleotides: TGTGCCAGTAGCCCCCGATCCTCTGGGACTAGCGGGACCTACAATGAGCAGTTCTTC. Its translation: CASSPRSSGTSGTYNEQFF.

The CDR3 sequence: CASSFFYNEQFF. Here the CDR3 DNA reads TGTGCCAGCAGTTTTTTCTACAATGAGCAGTTCTTC. The rearrangement uses TRBV12-3 or TRBV12-4 and TRBJ2-1; D is unclear. Trimming left V 3 bases short and J 3 bases short, with 3 bases between. This CDR3 region has 12 residues.

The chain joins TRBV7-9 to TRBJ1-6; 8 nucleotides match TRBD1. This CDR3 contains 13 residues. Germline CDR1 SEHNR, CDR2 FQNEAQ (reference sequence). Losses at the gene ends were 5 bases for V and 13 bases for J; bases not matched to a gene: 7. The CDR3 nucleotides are TGTGCCAGCAGCACCCGGACAGGGACTCCCCTCCACTTT. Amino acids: CASSTRTGTPLHF. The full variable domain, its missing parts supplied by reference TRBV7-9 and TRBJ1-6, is DTGVSQNPRHKITKRGQNVTFRCDPISEHNRLYWYRQTLGQGPEFLTYFQNEAQLEKSRLLSDRFSAERPKGSFSTLEIQRTEQGDSAMYLCASSTRTGTPLHFGNGTRLTVT.

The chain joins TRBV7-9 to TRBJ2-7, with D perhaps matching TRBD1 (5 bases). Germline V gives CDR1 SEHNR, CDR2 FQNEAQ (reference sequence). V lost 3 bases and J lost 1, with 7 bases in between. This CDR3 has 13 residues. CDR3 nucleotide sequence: TGTGCCAGCAGCTTCAAGGGGTCCTACGAGCAGTACGTC. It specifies CASSFKGSYEQYV.

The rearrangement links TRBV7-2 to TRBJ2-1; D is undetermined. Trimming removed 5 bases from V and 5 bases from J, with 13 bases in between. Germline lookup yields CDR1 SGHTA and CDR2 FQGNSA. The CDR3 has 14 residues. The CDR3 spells CASSPKYVNNEQFF. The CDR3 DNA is TGTGCCAGCAGCCCAAAATATGTCAACAATGAGCAGTTCTTC. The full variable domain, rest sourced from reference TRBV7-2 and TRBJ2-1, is GAGVSQSPSNKVTEKGKDVELRCDPISGHTALYWYRQSLGQGLEFLIYFQGNSAPDKSGLPSDRFSAERTGGSVSTLTIQRTQQEDSAVYLCASSPKYVNNEQFFGPGTRLTVL.